The 3 T cell receptor beta chains given below trace back to one sample, sequenced in a study of blood T cell repertoires in COVID-19. Profiled with immunoSEQ multiplex PCR; TCRdb holds only in-frame clones, not every one. The sample holds around 200,000 clones, roughly nine tenths seen once. Sequenced: PBMCs or T cells enriched from blood (not recorded which). The source of these receptors is a woman aged 45 to 65 in a cohort exposed to, infected with or recovered from COVID-19 (not recorded which).

The chain uses TRBV5-1 and TRBJ2-2; D unclear. Germline V gene sequence: CDR1 SGHRS, CDR2 YFSETQ. The CDR3 runs 12 residues. Trimming took 4 bases from V and 6 from J, leaving 7 bases between them. DNA for the CDR3: TGCGCCAGCAGCCCAACACCCGGGGAGCTGTTTTTT. Amino acid sequence: CASSPTPGELFF.

The rearrangement uses TRBV29-1 and TRBJ1-2, with D uncertain. CDR1 and CDR2 from the germline V gene are SQVTM and ANQGSEA. The CDR3 has 11 residues. The V and J ends lost 4 bases and 6 bases respectively, with 9 bases between them. The DNA for the CDR3 is TGCAGCGTTGGGTCCCGGGATGGCTACACCTTC. Residues: CSVGSRDGYTF. The full variable domain, rest sourced from reference TRBV29-1 and TRBJ1-2, is SAVISQKPSRDICQRGTSLTIQCQVDSQVTMMFWYRQQPGQSLTLIATANQGSEATYESGFVIDKFPISRPNLTFSTLTVSNMSPEDSSIYLCSVGSRDGYTFGSGTRLTVV.

This clone was seen once. This rearrangement joins TRBV19 to TRBJ1-2, with D perhaps matching TRBD1 (5 bases). V was shortened by 0 bases and J by 3 bases, with 5 bases between the two germline ends. The germline V gene has CDR1 LNHDA and CDR2 SQIVND (reference sequence). The CDR3 is made up of 13 amino acids. Here the CDR3 reads CASSIDRDYGYTF. CDR3 nucleotide sequence: TGTGCCAGTAGTATAGACAGGGACTATGGCTACACCTTC.